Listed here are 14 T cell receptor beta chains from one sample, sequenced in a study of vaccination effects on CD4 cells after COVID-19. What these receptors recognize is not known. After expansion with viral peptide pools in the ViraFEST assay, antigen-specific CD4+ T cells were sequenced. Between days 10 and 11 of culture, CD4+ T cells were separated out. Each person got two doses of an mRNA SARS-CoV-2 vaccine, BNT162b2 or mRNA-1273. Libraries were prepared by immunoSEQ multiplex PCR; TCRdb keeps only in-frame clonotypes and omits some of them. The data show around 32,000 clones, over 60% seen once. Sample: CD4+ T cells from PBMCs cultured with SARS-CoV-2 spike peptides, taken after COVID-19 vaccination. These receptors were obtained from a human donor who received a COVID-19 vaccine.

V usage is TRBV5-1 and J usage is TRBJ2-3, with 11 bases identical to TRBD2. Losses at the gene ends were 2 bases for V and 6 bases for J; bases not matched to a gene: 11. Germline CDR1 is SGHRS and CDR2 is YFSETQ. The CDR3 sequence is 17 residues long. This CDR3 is CASSFSPLAGGPDTQYF. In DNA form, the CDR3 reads TGCGCCAGCAGCTTTTCGCCCTTAGCGGGGGGGCCGGATACGCAGTATTTT.

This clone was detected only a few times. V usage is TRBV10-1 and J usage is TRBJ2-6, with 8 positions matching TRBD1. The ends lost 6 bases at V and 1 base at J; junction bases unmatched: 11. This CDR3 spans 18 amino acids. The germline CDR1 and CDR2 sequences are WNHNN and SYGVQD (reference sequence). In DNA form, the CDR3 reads TGCGCCAGCAGACGACAGGGGACTCCCAGGTCTGGGGCCAACGTCCTGACTTTC. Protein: CASRRQGTPRSGANVLTF.

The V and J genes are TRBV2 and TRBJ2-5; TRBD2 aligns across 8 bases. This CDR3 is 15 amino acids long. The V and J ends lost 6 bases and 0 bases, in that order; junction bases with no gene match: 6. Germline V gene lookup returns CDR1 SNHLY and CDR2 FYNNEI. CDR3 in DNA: TGTGCCAGCAGGAAGACTAGCGTATACCAAGAGACCCAGTACTTC. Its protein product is CASRKTSVYQETQYF.

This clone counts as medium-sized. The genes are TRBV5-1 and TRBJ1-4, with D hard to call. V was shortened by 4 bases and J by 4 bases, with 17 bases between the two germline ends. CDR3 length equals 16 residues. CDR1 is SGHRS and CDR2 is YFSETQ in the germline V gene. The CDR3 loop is CASSLNGATRNEKLFF. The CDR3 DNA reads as TGCGCCAGCAGCCTAAATGGCGCGACGCGTAATGAAAAACTGTTTTTT.

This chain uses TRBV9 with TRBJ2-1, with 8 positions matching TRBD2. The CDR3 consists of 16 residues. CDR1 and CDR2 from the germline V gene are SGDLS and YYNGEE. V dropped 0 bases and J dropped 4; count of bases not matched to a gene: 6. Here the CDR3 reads CASSVGSAGAYNEQFF. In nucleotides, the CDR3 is TGTGCCAGCAGCGTAGGGTCAGCGGGAGCTTACAATGAGCAGTTCTTC.

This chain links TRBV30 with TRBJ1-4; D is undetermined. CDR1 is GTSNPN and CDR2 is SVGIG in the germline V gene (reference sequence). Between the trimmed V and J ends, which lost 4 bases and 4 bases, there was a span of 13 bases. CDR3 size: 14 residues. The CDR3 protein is CAWTVAGINEKLFF. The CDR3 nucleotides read TGTGCCTGGACGGTGGCAGGAATTAATGAAAAACTGTTTTTT.

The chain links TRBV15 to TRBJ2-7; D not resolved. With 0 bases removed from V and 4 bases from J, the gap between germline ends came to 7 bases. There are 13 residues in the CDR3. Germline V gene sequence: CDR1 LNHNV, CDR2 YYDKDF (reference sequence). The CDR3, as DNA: TGTGCCACCAGCAGAGAGGGTGGATACGAGCAGTACTTC. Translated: CATSREGGYEQYF.

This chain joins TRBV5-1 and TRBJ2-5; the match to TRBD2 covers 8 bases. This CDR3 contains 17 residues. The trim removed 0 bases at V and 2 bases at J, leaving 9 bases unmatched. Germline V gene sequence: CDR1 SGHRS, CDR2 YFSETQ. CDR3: CASSLVFGRGEQETQYF. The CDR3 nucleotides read TGCGCCAGCAGCTTGGTTTTTGGGCGGGGGGAGCAAGAGACCCAGTACTTC. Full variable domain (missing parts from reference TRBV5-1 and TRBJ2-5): KAGVTQTPRYLIKTRGQQVTLSCSPISGHRSVSWYQQTPGQGLQFLFEYFSETQRNKGNFPGRFSGRQFSNSRSEMNVSTLELGDSALYLCASSLVFGRGEQETQYFGPGTRLLVL.

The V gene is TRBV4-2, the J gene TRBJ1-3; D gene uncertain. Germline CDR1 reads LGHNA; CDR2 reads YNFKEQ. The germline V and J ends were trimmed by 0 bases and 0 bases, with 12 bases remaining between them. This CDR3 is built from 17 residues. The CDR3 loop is CASSQDAARTSGNTIYF. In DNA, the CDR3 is TGTGCCAGCAGCCAAGATGCCGCCAGGACCTCTGGAAACACCATATATTTT.

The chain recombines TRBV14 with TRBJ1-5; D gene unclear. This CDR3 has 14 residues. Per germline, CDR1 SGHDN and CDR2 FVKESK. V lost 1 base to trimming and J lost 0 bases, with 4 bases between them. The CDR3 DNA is TGTGCCAGCAGCCAAGCTAATAGCAATCAGCCCCAGCATTTT. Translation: CASSQANSNQPQHF.

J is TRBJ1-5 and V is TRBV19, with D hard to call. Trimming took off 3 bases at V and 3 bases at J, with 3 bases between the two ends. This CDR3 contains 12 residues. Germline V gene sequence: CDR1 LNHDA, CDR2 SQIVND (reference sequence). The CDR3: CASSMVNQPQHF. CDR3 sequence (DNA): TGTGCCAGTAGTATGGTCAATCAGCCCCAGCATTTT.

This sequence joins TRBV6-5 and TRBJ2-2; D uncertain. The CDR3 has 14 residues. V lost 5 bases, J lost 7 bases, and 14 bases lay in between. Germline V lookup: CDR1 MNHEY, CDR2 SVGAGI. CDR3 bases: TGTGCCAGCAGTCCCGACATAACGTTCGGGGAGCTGTTTTTT. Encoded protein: CASSPDITFGELFF.

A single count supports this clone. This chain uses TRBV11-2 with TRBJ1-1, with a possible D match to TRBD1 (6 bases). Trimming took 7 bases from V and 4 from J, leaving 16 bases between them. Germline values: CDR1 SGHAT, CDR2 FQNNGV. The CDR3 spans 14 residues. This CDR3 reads CASKRGQGSTEAFF. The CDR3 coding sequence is TGTGCCAGCAAAAGAGGGCAGGGGAGCACTGAAGCTTTCTTT.

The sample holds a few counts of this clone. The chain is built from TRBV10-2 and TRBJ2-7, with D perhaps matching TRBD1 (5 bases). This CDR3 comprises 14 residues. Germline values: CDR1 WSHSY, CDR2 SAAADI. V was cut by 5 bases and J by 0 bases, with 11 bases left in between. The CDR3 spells CASSMVGDSYEQYF. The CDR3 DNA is TGCGCCAGCAGTATGGTAGGGGACTCCTACGAGCAGTACTTC.